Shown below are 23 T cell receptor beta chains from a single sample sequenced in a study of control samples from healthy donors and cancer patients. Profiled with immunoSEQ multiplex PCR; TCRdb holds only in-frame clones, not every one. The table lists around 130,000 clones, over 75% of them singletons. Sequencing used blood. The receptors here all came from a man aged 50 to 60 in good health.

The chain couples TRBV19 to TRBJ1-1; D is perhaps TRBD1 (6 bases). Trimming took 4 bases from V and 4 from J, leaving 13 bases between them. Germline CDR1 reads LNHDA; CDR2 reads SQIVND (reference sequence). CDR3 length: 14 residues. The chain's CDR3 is CASSTPTGGTEAFF. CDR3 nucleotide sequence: TGTGCCAGTAGTACCCCGACAGGCGGCACTGAAGCTTTCTTT.

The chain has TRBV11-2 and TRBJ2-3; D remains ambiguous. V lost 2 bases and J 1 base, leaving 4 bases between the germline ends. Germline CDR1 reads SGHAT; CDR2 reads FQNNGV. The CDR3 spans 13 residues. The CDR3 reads CASSLLGTDTQYF. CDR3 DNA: TGTGCCAGCAGCTTATTGGGCACAGATACGCAGTATTTT.

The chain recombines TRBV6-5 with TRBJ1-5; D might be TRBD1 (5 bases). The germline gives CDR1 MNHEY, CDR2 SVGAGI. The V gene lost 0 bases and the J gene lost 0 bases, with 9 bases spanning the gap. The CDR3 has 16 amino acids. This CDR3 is CASSYSRQISNQPQHF. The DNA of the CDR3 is TGTGCCAGCAGTTACTCCAGACAGATTAGCAATCAGCCCCAGCATTTT.

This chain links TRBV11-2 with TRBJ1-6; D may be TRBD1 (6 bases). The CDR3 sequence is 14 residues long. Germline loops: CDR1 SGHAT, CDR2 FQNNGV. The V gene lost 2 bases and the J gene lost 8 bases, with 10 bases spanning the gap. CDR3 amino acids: CASSLTGSDSPLHF. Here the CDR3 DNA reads TGTGCCAGCAGCTTAACAGGGTCGGATTCACCCCTCCACTTT.

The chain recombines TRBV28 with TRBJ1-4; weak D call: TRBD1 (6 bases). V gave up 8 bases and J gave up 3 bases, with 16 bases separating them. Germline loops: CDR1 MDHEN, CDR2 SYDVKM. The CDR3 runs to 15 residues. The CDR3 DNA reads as TGTGCCAGCGGCGTCAGGGGCGCGGCTAATGAAAAACTGTTTTTT. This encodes CASGVRGAANEKLFF. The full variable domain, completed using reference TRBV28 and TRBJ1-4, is DVKVTQSSRYLVKRTGEKVFLECVQDMDHENMFWYRQDPGLGLRLIYFSYDVKMKEKGDIPEGYSVSREKKERFSLILESASTNQTSMYLCASGVRGAANEKLFFGSGTQLSVL.

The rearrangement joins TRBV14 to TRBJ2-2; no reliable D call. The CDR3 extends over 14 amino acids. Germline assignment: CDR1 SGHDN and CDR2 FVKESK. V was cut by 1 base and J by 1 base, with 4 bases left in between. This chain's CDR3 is CASSQVRNTGELFF. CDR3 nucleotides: TGTGCCAGCAGCCAAGTTAGGAACACCGGGGAGCTGTTTTTT. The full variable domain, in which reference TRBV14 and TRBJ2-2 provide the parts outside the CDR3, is EAGVTQFPSHSVIEKGQTVTLRCDPISGHDNLYWYRRVMGKEIKFLLHFVKESKQDESGMPNNRFLAERTGGTYSTLKVQPAELEDSGVYFCASSQVRNTGELFFGEGSRLTVL.

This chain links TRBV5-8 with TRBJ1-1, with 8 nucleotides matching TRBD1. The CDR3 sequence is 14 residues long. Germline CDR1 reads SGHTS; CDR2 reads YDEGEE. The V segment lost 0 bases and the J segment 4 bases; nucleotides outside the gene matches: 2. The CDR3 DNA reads TGTGCCAGCAGCTTGGGACAGGGGAGCACTGAAGCTTTCTTT. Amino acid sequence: CASSLGQGSTEAFF.

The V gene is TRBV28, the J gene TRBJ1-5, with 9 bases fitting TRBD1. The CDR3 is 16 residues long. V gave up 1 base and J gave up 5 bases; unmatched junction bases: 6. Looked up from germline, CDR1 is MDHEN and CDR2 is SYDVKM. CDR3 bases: TGTGCCAGCAGTTTATCTAGGGACAGGGCACATCAGCCCCAGCATTTT. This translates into CASSLSRDRAHQPQHF.

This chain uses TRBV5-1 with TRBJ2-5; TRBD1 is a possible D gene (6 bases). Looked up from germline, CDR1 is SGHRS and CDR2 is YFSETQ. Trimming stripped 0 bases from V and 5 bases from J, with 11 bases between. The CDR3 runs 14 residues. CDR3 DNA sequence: TGCGCCAGCAGCTTGGCTGGGGGCGAGGAGACCCAGTACTTC. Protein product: CASSLAGGEETQYF.

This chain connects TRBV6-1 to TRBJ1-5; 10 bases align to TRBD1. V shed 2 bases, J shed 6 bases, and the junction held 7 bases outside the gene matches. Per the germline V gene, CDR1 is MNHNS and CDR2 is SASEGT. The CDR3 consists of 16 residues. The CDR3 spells CASSEPGQGVSQPQHF. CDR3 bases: TGTGCCAGCAGTGAACCTGGACAGGGGGTGAGTCAGCCCCAGCATTTT.

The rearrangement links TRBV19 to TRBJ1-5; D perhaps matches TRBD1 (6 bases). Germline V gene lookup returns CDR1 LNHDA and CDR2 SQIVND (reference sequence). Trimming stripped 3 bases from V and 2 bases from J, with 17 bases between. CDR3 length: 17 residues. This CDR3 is CASSIFRPRGGNQPQHF. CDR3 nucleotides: TGTGCCAGTAGTATTTTTCGTCCCAGGGGAGGCAATCAGCCCCAGCATTTT. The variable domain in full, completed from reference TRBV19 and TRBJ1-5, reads DGGITQSPKYLFRKEGQNVTLSCEQNLNHDAMYWYRQDPGQGLRLIYYSQIVNDFQKGDIAEGYSVSREKKESFPLTVTSAQKNPTAFYLCASSIFRPRGGNQPQHFGDGTRLSIL.

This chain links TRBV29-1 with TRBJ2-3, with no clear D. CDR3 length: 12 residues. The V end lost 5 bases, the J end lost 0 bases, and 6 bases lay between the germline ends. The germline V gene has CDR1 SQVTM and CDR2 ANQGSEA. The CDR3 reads CSVRRSTDTQYF. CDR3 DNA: TGCAGCGTTCGCCGGAGCACAGATACGCAGTATTTT.

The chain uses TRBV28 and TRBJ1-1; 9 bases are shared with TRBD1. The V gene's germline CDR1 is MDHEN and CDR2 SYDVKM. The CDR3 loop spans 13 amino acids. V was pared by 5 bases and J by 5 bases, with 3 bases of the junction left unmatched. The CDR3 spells CASSTGGGTEAFF. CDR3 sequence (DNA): TGTGCCAGCAGTACAGGGGGCGGGACTGAAGCTTTCTTT. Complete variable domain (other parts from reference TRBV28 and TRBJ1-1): DVKVTQSSRYLVKRTGEKVFLECVQDMDHENMFWYRQDPGLGLRLIYFSYDVKMKEKGDIPEGYSVSREKKERFSLILESASTNQTSMYLCASSTGGGTEAFFGQGTRLTVV.

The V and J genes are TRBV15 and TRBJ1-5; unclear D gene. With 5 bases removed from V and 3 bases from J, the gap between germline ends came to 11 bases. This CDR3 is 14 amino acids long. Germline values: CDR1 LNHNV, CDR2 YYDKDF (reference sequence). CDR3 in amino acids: CATSEGYNNQPQHF. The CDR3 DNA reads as TGTGCCACCAGCGAAGGATATAACAATCAGCCCCAGCATTTT. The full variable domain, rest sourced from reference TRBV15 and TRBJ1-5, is DAMVIQNPRYQVTQFGKPVTLSCSQTLNHNVMYWYQQKSSQAPKLLFHYYDKDFNNEADTPDNFQSRRPNTSFCFLDIRSPGLGDTAMYLCATSEGYNNQPQHFGDGTRLSIL.

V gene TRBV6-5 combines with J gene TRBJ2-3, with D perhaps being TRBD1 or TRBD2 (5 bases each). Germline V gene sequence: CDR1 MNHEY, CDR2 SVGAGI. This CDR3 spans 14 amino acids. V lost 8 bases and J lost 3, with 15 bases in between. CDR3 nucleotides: TGTGCCAGCGGACGGGGCGACAGAACAGATACGCAGTATTTT. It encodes CASGRGDRTDTQYF.

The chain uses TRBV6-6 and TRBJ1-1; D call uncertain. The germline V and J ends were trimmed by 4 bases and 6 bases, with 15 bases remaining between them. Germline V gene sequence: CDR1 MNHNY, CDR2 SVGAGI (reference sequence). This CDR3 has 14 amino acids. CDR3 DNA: TGTGCCAGCAGTTTAGGGTCGTCGGTGGCTGAAGCTTTCTTT. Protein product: CASSLGSSVAEAFF.

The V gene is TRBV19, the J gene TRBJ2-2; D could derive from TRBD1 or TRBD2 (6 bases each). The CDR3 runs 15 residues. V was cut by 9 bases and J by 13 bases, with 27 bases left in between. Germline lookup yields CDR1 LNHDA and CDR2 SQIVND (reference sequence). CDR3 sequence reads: CASQNGGTSTRGLFF. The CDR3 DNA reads TGTGCCAGCCAGAACGGCGGGACCTCTACCAGGGGGCTGTTTTTT.

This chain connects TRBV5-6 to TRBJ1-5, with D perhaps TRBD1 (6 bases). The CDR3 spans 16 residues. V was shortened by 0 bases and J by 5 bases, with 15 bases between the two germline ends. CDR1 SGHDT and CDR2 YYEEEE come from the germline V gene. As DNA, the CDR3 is TGTGCCAGCAGCTTGGGGGGGCCGCGATCGGATCAGCCCCAGCATTTT. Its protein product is CASSLGGPRSDQPQHF.

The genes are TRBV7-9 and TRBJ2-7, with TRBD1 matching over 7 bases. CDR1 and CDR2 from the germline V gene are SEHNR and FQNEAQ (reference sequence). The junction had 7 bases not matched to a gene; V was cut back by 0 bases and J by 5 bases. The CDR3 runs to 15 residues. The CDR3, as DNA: TGTGCCAGCAGCTTAGCGATACAGGGGTCGAACGAGCAGTACTTC. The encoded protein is CASSLAIQGSNEQYF.

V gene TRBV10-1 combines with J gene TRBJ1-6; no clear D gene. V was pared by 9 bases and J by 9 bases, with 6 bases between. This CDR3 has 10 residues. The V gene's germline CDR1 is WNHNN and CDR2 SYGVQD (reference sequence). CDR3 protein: CARRCSPLHF. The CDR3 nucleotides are TGCGCCAGACGATGTTCACCCCTCCACTTT.

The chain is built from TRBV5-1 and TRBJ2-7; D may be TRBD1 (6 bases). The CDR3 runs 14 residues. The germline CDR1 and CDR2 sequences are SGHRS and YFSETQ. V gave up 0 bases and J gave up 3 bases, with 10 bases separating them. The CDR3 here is CASSLAGTYYEQYF. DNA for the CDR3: TGCGCCAGCAGCTTGGCCGGGACATACTACGAGCAGTACTTC.

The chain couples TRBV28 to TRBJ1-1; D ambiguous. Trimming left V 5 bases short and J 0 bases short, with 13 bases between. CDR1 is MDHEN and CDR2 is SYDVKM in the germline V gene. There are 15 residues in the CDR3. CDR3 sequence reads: CASSLTSTVNTEAFF. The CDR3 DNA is TGTGCCAGCAGTCTAACGTCGACGGTGAACACTGAAGCTTTCTTT.

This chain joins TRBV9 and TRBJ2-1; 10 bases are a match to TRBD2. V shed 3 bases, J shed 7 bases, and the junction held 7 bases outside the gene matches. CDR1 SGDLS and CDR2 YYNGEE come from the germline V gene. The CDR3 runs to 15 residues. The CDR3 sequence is CASSGVAGGGNEQFF. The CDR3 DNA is TGTGCCAGCAGCGGGGTAGCGGGGGGAGGGAATGAGCAGTTCTTC. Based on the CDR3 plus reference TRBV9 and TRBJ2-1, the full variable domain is DSGVTQTPKHLITATGQRVTLRCSPRSGDLSVYWYQQSLDQGLQFLIQYYNGEERAKGNILERFSAQQFPDLHSELNLSSLELGDSALYFCASSGVAGGGNEQFFGPGTRLTVL.